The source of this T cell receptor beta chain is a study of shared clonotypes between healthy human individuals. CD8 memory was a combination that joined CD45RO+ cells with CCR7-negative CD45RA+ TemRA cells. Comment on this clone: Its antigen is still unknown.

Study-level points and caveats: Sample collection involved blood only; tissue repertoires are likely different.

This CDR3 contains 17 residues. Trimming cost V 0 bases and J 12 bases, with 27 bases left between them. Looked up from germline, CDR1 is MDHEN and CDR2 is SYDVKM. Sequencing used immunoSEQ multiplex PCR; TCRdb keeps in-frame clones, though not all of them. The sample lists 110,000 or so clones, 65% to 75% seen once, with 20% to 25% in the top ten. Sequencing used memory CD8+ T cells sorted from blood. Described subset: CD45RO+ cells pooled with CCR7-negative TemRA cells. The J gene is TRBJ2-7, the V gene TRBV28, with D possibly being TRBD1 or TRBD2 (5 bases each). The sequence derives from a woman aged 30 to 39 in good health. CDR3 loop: CASSLWRQGFEGLFRYF. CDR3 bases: TGTGCCAGCAGTTTATGGCGCCAGGGTTTTGAGGGCCTCTTTCGGTACTTC.